This T cell receptor (beta chain) appears in the sequencing data of a study of human T cells and chemical hapten exposure. Looking at the study overall: Per-sample TCR yield variation was attributed mainly to small pooled library volume differences. Study results and caveats: TCRs exceeding a frequency of 1 in 1000 stayed unchanged under DPC sensitization. Relative to controls, expanded TCRs formed significantly more large CDR3 similarity clusters.

TCRdb ran MiXCR on the RACE reads and lists one entry per CDR3 protein. The sample yields more than 110,000 distinct CDR3 sequences, roughly 10% seen once. Time point: patch test 2, 6 weeks after DPC sensitization. Sample treatment: therapeutic diphenylcyclopropenone sensitization with weekly scalp DPC. This CDR3 contains 14 residues. Germline CDR1 is LNHDA and CDR2 is SQIVND (reference sequence). Germline trimming cut 11 bases from V and 6 bases from J; bases unmatched to any gene: 10. Only a few counts were recorded for this clonotype. What it binds is not known. The chain is built from TRBV19 and TRBJ2-1; 10 bases line up with TRBD1. The clonotype comes from a woman in her 50s with alopecia areata. Some clones in this sample may be carry-over from other donors' samples. Sequenced material: whole blood, taken in connection with sensitization to the hapten diphenylcyclopropenone (DPC). This chain's CDR3 is CAVLGTGVSNEQFF. The CDR3 DNA reads TGTGCCGTACTAGGGACAGGGGTCTCCAATGAGCAGTTCTTC.